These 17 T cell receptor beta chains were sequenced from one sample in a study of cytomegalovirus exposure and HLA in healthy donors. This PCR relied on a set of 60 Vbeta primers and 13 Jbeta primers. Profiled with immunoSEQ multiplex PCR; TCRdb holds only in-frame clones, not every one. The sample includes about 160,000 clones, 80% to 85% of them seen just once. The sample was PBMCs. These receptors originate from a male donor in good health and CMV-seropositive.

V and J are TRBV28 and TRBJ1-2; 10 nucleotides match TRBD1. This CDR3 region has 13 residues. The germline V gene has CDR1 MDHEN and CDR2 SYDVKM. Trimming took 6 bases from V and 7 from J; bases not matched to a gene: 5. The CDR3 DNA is TGTGCCAGCAGGAGACAGGGGGCGAGTGGCTACACCTTC. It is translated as CASRRQGASGYTF.

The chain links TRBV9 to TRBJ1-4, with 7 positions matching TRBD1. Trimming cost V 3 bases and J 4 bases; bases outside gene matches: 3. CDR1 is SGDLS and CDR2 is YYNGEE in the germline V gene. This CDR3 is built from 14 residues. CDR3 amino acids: CASSATGHNEKLFF. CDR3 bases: TGTGCCAGCAGCGCGACAGGGCATAATGAAAAACTGTTTTTT.

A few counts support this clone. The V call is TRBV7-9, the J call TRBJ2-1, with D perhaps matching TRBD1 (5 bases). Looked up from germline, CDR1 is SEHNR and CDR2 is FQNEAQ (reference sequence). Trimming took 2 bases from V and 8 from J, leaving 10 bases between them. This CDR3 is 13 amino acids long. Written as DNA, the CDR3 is TGTGCCAGCAGCTTAAAGGGGTTGGATGAGCAGTTCTTC. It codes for CASSLKGLDEQFF. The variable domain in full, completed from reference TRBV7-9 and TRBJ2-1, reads DTGVSQNPRHKITKRGQNVTFRCDPISEHNRLYWYRQTLGQGPEFLTYFQNEAQLEKSRLLSDRFSAERPKGSFSTLEIQRTEQGDSAMYLCASSLKGLDEQFFGPGTRLTVL.

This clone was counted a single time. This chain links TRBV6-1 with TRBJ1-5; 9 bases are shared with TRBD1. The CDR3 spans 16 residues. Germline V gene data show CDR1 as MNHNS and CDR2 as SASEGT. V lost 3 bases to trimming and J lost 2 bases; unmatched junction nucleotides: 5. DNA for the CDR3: TGTGCCAGCAGTGATACAGGGGGCGTAGGCAATCAGCCCCAGCATTTT. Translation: CASSDTGGVGNQPQHF.

Here the CDR3 reads CASSAGTGGNQPQHF. CDR3 bases: TGTGCCAGCAGCGCGGGGACAGGGGGCAATCAGCCCCAGCATTTT. J is TRBJ1-5 and V is TRBV9; 10 bases are shared with TRBD1. Germline V lookup: CDR1 SGDLS, CDR2 YYNGEE. V was clipped by 3 bases and J by 2 bases; unmatched bases: 2. There are 15 residues in the CDR3.

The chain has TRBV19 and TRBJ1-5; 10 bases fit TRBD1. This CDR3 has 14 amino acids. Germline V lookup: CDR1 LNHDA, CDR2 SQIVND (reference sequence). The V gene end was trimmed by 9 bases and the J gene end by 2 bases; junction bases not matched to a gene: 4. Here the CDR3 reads CASDRGRGNQPQHF. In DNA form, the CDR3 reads TGTGCCAGCGACAGGGGGCGAGGCAATCAGCCCCAGCATTTT.

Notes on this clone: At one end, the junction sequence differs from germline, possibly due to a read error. The CDR3 here is CASSLGGLAVQETQYF. As DNA, the CDR3 is TGTGCCAGCAGTTTGGGGGGACTAGCGGTACAAGAGACCCAGTACTTC. The chain carries TRBV5-6 and TRBJ2-5; TRBD2 agrees at 11 bases. This CDR3 comprises 16 residues. Per the germline V gene, CDR1 is SGHDT and CDR2 is YYEEEE.

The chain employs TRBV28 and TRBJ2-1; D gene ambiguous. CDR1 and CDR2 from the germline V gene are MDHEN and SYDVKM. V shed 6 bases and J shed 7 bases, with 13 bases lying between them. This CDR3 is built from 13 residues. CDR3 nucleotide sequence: TGTGCCAGCAGCCCAACCGTACAAAATGAGCAGTTCTTC. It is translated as CASSPTVQNEQFF.

The CDR3 nucleotides read TGTGCCAGCAGTAAAAAAGCCGGGGCCAACGTCCTGACTTTC. This gives the protein CASSKKAGANVLTF. The chain recombines TRBV6-5 with TRBJ2-6; D unresolved. The CDR3 sequence is 14 residues long. Per the germline V gene, CDR1 is MNHEY and CDR2 is SVGAGI. The V and J ends lost 5 bases and 4 bases respectively, with 9 bases between them.

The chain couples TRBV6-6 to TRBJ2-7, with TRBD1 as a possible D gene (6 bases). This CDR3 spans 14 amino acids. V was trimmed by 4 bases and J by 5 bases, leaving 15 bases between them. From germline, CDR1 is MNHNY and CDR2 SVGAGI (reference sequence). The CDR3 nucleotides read TGTGCCAGCAGTTCCCGCAACAGGGTCAACGAGCAGTACTTC. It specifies CASSSRNRVNEQYF.

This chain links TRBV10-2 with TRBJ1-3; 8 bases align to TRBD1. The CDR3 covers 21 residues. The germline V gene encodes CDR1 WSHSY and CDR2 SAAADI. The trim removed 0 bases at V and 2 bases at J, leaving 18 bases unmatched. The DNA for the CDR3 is TGCGCCAGCAGTGAGTCTTTGCTTGAATCGGTGACAGGGGTACCTGGAAACACCATATATTTT. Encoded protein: CASSESLLESVTGVPGNTIYF.

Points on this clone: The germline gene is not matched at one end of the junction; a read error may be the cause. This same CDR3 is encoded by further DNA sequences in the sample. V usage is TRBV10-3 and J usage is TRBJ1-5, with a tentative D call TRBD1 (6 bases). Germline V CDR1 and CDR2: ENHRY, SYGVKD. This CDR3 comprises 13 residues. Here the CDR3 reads CAIRDSSNQPQHF. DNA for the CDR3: TGTGCCATCAGGGACAGCTCTAATCAACCCCAGCATTTT.

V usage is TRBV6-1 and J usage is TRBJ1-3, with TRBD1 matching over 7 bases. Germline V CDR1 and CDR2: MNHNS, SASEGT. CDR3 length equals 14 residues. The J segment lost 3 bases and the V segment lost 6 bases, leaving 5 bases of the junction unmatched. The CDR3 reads CASRRQGGGNTIYF. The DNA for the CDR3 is TGTGCCAGCAGGAGACAGGGAGGTGGAAACACCATATATTTT.

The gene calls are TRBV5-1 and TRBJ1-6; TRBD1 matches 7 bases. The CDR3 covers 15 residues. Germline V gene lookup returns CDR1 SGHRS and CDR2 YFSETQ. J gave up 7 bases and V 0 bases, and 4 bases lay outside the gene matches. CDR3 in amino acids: CASSLEATGNSPLHF. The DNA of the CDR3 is TGCGCCAGCAGCTTGGAGGCGACAGGGAATTCACCCCTCCACTTT.

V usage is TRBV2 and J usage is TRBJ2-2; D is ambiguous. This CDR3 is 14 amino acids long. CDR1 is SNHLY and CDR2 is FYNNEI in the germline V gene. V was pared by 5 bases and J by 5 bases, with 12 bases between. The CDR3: CASSLYPGTGELFF. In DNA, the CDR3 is TGTGCCAGCAGTCTGTACCCCGGGACCGGGGAGCTGTTTTTT.

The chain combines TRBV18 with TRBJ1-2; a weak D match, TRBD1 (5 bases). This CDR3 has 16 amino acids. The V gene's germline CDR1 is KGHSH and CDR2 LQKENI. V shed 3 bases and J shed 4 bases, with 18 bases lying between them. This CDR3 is CASSPLEGVAIYGYTF. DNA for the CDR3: TGTGCCAGCTCACCCCTAGAAGGGGTGGCGATCTATGGCTACACCTTC.

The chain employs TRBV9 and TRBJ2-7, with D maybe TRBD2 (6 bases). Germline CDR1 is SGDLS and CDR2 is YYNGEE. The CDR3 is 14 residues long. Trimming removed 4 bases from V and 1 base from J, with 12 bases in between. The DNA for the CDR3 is TGTGCCAGCAGCCCCGGCGGGGCTTCCTACGAGCAGTACTTC. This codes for CASSPGGASYEQYF.